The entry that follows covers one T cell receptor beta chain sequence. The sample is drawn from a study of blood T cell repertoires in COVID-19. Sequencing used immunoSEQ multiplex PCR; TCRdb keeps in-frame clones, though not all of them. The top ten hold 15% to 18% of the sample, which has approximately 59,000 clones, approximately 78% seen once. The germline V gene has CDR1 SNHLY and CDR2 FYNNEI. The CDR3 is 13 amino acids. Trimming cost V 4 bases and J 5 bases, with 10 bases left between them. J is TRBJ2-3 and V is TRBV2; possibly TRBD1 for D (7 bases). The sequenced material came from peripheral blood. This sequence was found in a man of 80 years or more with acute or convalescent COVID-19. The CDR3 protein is CASSGQGGDTQYF. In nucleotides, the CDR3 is TGTGCCAGCAGTGGACAGGGAGGAGATACGCAGTATTTT.